This T cell receptor beta chain was observed in a study of shared clonotypes between healthy human individuals. Sorted-subset replicate PCR reactions contained 200 to 250 ng DNA, corresponding to tens of thousands of T cell genomes. Authors' data handling: Filtering of immunoSEQ junctional sequences could not match full-length read filtering. Using immunoSEQ multiplex PCR, the repertoire was profiled, and TCRdb retains in-frame clones only, with some absent. From that table come the V and J calls and clone size; the DNA was used to work out D and trimming. The table shows under 200,000 clones, with over 80% occurring only once. Notes on this clone: Its antigen is not identified.

There are 15 residues in the CDR3. The germline V gene has CDR1 MGHRA and CDR2 YSYEKL. V lost 1 base and J lost 7; bases outside the gene matches: 6. General observations from the study: Clonotype sharing among donors likely depends on sequencing depth. About 5% of naive CD4 clonotypes were shared across a few donors.

Sequenced: naive CD4+ T cells sorted from blood. As for subset: CD45RA+ positively selected. The clonotype originates from a woman aged 25 to 45 in good health. V is TRBV4-1 and J is TRBJ1-5; 8 bases line up with TRBD1. The CDR3 region has the DNA TGCGCCAGCAGCCAAGCGGACAGGGAAAACCAGCCCCAGCATTTT. Residues: CASSQADRENQPQHF.